The rows below give T cell receptor beta chains drawn from one sample of a study of T-cell reconstitution after alpha-beta-depleted transplantation in children. TCRdb used MiXCR to reprocess the PCR reads, holding one entry per CDR3 protein. The sample contains fewer than 700,000 distinct CDR3 sequences, roughly 13% of which appear only once. This specimen was PBMCs, mostly from graft donor cells, taken 360 days after TCRalphabeta/CD19-depleted stem cell transplant. The receptors here all came from a male patient between 10 and 17 years old who had a stem cell transplant for acute myeloid leukemia, so the T cells may come from the graft donor. The CDR3 runs from the conserved cysteine through the conserved F or W. The D gene is left open where the match is weak. For some rows the clone size is stated as once, few or many, or as a class when expanded; others skip it.

size,D,V,J,CDR3,DNA
few,TRBD2,TRBV20-1,TRBJ2-5,CSASRIRSVGRVETQYF,TGCAGTGCTAGCCGAATACGTAGCGTTGGGAGGGTAGAGACCCAGTACTTC
few,-,TRBV6-2/TRBV6-3,TRBJ1-5,CASSRRARHLRQPQHF,TGTGCCAGCAGCCGCCGGGCTAGGCATCTGAGACAGCCCCAGCATTTT
few,-,TRBV6-5,TRBJ2-7,CASSPVRGVYEQYF,TGTGCCAGCAGTCCGGTCCGAGGGGTATACGAGCAGTACTTC
-,TRBD2,TRBV9,TRBJ2-1,CASSVEIMTSRNEQFF,TGTGCCAGCAGCGTAGAGATCATGACTAGCCGGAATGAGCAGTTCTTC
few,-,TRBV7-9,TRBJ1-3,CASSLEGNSGNTIYF,TGTGCCAGCAGCTTAGAGGGGAACTCTGGAAACACCATATATTTT
-,TRBD2,TRBV20-1,TRBJ2-5,CSARWGGGPETQYF,TGCAGTGCTAGATGGGGGGGAGGGCCAGAGACCCAGTACTTC
-,TRBD1,TRBV4-3,TRBJ2-7,CASSKDPVQGSYEQYF,TGCGCCAGCAGCAAAGACCCTGTACAGGGGTCCTACGAGCAGTACTTC
-,TRBD2,TRBV20-1,TRBJ2-3,CSARGPLAGGSWSTDTQYF,TGCAGTGCTAGAGGCCCCCTAGCGGGAGGGAGCTGGAGCACAGATACGCAGTATTTT
-,-,TRBV7-6,TRBJ2-2,CASSRPGQITGELFF,TGTGCCAGCAGCCGTCCCGGACAGATCACCGGGGAGCTGTTTTTT
-,TRBD2,TRBV11-2,TRBJ2-7,CASSHATSGSDEQYF,TGTGCCAGCAGCCATGCCACTAGCGGGAGTGACGAGCAGTACTTC
-,-,TRBV6-2/TRBV6-3,TRBJ2-2,CASSVIGLNTGELFF,TGTGCCAGCAGCGTAATCGGACTAAACACCGGGGAGCTGTTTTTT
-,TRBD2,TRBV12-3/TRBV12-4,TRBJ2-1,CASSLSLAGDDSYNEQFF,TGTGCCAGCAGTTTATCCCTAGCGGGAGACGACTCCTACAATGAGCAGTTCTTC
few,-,TRBV7-2,TRBJ2-5,CASSLVVLRETQYF,TGTGCCAGCAGCTTAGTCGTTCTAAGAGAGACCCAGTACTTC
-,TRBD1,TRBV24-1,TRBJ2-7,CATSAPRGQGAYEQYF,TGTGCCACCAGCGCTCCTCGGGGACAGGGGGCCTACGAGCAGTACTTC
-,TRBD1,TRBV4-2,TRBJ2-2,CASSEGAGTDTGELFF,TGTGCCAGCAGCGAAGGCGCCGGGACAGACACCGGGGAGCTGTTTTTT
-,-,TRBV7-9,TRBJ2-3,CASSLGPLSTDTQYF,TGTGCCAGCAGCTTAGGACCCTTGAGCACAGATACGCAGTATTTT
few,-,TRBV7-3,TRBJ2-1,CASSSRGLANYNEQFF,TGTGCCAGCAGCTCCAGGGGTTTAGCGAACTACAATGAGCAGTTCTTC
few,-,TRBV6-1,TRBJ2-1,CASSLRDPYNEQFF,TGTGCCAGCAGTCTGCGGGACCCCTACAATGAGCAGTTCTTC
-,TRBD1,TRBV24-1,TRBJ2-2,CATGQGAGELFF,TGTGCCACCGGACAGGGTGCCGGGGAGCTGTTTTTT
many,-,TRBV5-6,TRBJ2-1,CASSLETGGRGAYNEQFF,TGTGCCAGCAGCTTGGAAACCGGAGGCCGGGGAGCCTACAATGAGCAGTTCTTC
many,TRBD1,TRBV12-3/TRBV12-4,TRBJ2-7,CASRGGAGEQYF,TGTGCCAGCAGAGGGGGCGCGGGCGAGCAGTACTTC
-,-,TRBV6-5,TRBJ2-7,CASSYYFAGSSFPYEQYF,TGTGCCAGCAGTTACTATTTCGCGGGGTCCTCCTTCCCCTACGAGCAGTACTTC
-,TRBD2,TRBV4-3,TRBJ2-5,CASSQDRFLAAQETQYF,TGCGCCAGCAGCCAAGATAGGTTTCTAGCGGCCCAAGAGACCCAGTACTTC
-,TRBD2,TRBV20-1,TRBJ2-7,CSASDSGMGEQYF,TGCAGTGCTAGCGATAGCGGGATGGGCGAGCAGTACTTC
-,-,TRBV20-1,TRBJ2-1,CSLPRGIDYNEQFF,TGCAGCTTACCTAGGGGGATTGACTACAATGAGCAGTTCTTC
-,-,TRBV25-1,TRBJ2-1,CASTPINWGGTGTYSGNNEQFF,TGTGCCAGCACCCCTATAAATTGGGGAGGGACAGGGACCTATAGCGGGAACAATGAGCAGTTCTTC
many,-,TRBV12-3/TRBV12-4,TRBJ2-1,CASTSNRESYNEQFF,TGTGCCAGCACCTCTAACCGGGAGAGCTACAATGAGCAGTTCTTC
many,TRBD1,TRBV12-3/TRBV12-4,TRBJ1-6,CASYGTGTDSPLHF,TGTGCCAGCTACGGGACAGGGACTGATTCACCCCTCCACTTT
many,-,TRBV9,TRBJ2-1,CASSVDGSPGNEQFF,TGTGCCAGCAGCGTAGACGGAAGCCCTGGGAATGAGCAGTTCTTC
many,TRBD2,TRBV12-3/TRBV12-4,TRBJ2-5,CASSRTSGRWETQYF,TGTGCCAGCAGTCGGACTAGCGGGCGCTGGGAGACCCAGTACTTC